Listed below are T cell receptor beta chains from one sample, sequenced in a study of blood T cells in healthy people across ages. MiXCR was run by TCRdb on the 5' RACE reads, yielding one entry per CDR3 protein. Seen here are about 640,000 distinct CDR3 sequences, around three fifths observed once, and the top ten hold 30% to 40%. Sequenced sample: blood. The receptor source for this set is a man between 60 and 70 years old in good health. Each CDR3 is given with its conserved first and last residue. D genes are given only for firm matches. Size tells how often a clone was seen (once, few, many) or the class of an expanded clone, and some rows leave it out.

few | TRBJ1-1 | TRBD1 | TRBV28 | TGTGCCAGCAGTTCACCCGGACAGGGGGGCACTGAAGCTTTCTTT | CASSSPGQGGTEAFF
- | TRBJ2-1 | - | TRBV10-3 | TGTGCCATCAGTGACAGCAGCTCCTACAATGAGCAGTTCTTC | CAISDSSSYNEQFF
- | TRBJ2-1 | TRBD1 | TRBV6-5 | TGTGCCAGCAGTGAACGACAGGGGCCCGGCAATGAGCAGTTCTTC | CASSERQGPGNEQFF
- | TRBJ2-7 | - | TRBV29-1 | TGCAGCGTCGCCGACAAGAGAAGATCCTACGAGCAGTACTTC | CSVADKRRSYEQYF
- | TRBJ1-1 | - | TRBV29-1 | TGCAGCGTTGCGAACAGCGGGATTGGGAACACTGAAGCTTTCTTT | CSVANSGIGNTEAFF
- | TRBJ2-1 | TRBD2 | TRBV5-6 | TGTGCCAGCAGCCCTCACGGCGGGAGAATGTACAATGAGCAGTTCTTC | CASSPHGGRMYNEQFF
- | TRBJ2-1 | TRBD2 | TRBV15 | TGTGCCACCAGCAGAGATGTGGGGGGGGCCTACAATGAGCAGTTCTTC | CATSRDVGGAYNEQFF
few | TRBJ2-3 | TRBD2 | TRBV7-2 | TGTGCCAGCAGCGAGGCTAGCGGGGGGGCTTATACGCAGTATTTT | CASSEASGGAYTQYF
few | TRBJ2-3 | - | TRBV5-5 | TGTGCCAGCAGCTTCCGGGATCCCAGCACAGATACGCAGTATTTT | CASSFRDPSTDTQYF
- | TRBJ2-1 | TRBD2 | TRBV7-2 | TGTGCCAGCAGCGCGAGCGGGATGCACAATGAGCAGTTCTTC | CASSASGMHNEQFF
- | TRBJ1-5 | - | TRBV20-1 | TGCAGTGCTATGGGACGCTTTAGCAATCAGCCCCAGCATTTT | CSAMGRFSNQPQHF
- | TRBJ1-2 | TRBD1 | TRBV5-1 | TGCGCCAGCAGCCGCGGGACAGACTCTGCCTATGGCTACACCTTC | CASSRGTDSAYGYTF
- | TRBJ2-7 | - | TRBV20-1 | TGCAGTGCGAAGCCCTGGACAGTAGGGAGTTCTTCCGAGCAGTACTTC | CSAKPWTVGSSSEQYF
- | TRBJ2-5 | - | TRBV20-1 | TGCAGTGCTAGCGGGCTAGGCCTGTCTGAGTACTTC | CSASGLGLSEYF
- | TRBJ2-1 | - | TRBV20-1 | TGCAGTGCTAGTGAGGGGGGCCATGAGCAGTTCTTC | CSASEGGHEQFF
- | TRBJ2-3 | TRBD1 | TRBV29-1 | TGCAGCGTTGGGACAGGGTCACCCACAGATACGCAGTATTTT | CSVGTGSPTDTQYF
- | TRBJ2-6 | - | TRBV27 | TGTGCCAGCAGTTTCCAGGGCTACTCTGGGGCCAACGTCCTGACTTTC | CASSFQGYSGANVLTF
- | TRBJ2-7 | - | TRBV6-2/TRBV6-3 | TGTGCCAGCAGTTACGAGGAGGGGGCTTGGTACGAGCAGTACTTC | CASSYEEGAWYEQYF
once | TRBJ1-5 | - | TRBV29-1 | TGCAGCGTTCGGGGAGGGCCAGATAATCAGCCCCAGCATTTT | CSVRGGPDNQPQHF
- | TRBJ2-3 | TRBD2 | TRBV7-2 | TGTGCCAGCAGCTCGGCGGGGGAGGCAGATACGCAGTATTTT | CASSSAGEADTQYF
few | TRBJ2-7 | - | TRBV20-1 | TGCAGTGCCAAACCCAGCTCCTACGAGCAGTACTTC | CSAKPSSYEQYF
many | TRBJ2-7 | TRBD1 | TRBV20-1 | TGCAGTGCTAGACGGGACAGGGGGGTCTACGAGCAGTACTTC | CSARRDRGVYEQYF
- | TRBJ2-1 | TRBD2 | TRBV9 | TGTGCCAGCAGCGTTTTTAGCGGGGTGGCCGTCAATGAGCAGTTCTTC | CASSVFSGVAVNEQFF
- | TRBJ1-1 | TRBD1 | TRBV20-1 | TGCAGTGCTAGAGATTTCGGGACAGGGGCCGATACGGACACTGAAGCTTTCTTT | CSARDFGTGADTDTEAFF
- | TRBJ1-1 | - | TRBV5-1 | TGCGCCAGCAGTCTTTACCGGCAGGGAGAAGCTTTCTTT | CASSLYRQGEAFF
- | TRBJ1-1 | - | TRBV5-1 | TGCGCCAGCAGCCTTTTTGGAGCGGGGAACACTGAAGCTTTCTTT | CASSLFGAGNTEAFF
few | TRBJ1-6 | - | TRBV6-1 | TGTGCCAGCAGTGAAGGGGCACGTTCACCCCTCCACTTT | CASSEGARSPLHF
many | TRBJ2-1 | TRBD2 | TRBV20-1 | TGCAGTGCTAGAAGCGGGGACTTCAATGAGCAGTTCTTC | CSARSGDFNEQFF
- | TRBJ1-1 | - | TRBV5-1 | TGCGCCAGCAGCTTGGAAGTCGGAATCCACCCTGAAGCTTTCTTT | CASSLEVGIHPEAFF
- | TRBJ2-7 | TRBD2 | TRBV5-1 | TGCGCCAGCAGCTGGACCGCTAGCGGGGCTTACGAGCAGTACTTC | CASSWTASGAYEQYF
- | TRBJ2-5 | - | TRBV3-1 | TGTGCCAGCAGCCAACTTCCGATGTACCAAGAGACCCAGTACTTC | CASSQLPMYQETQYF
few | TRBJ2-7 | - | TRBV7-2 | TGTGCCAGCAGCTTCACCTGGGGCTCCTACGAGCAGTACTTC | CASSFTWGSYEQYF
- | TRBJ2-7 | TRBD2 | TRBV5-1 | TGCGCCAGCAGCTGGGGGACTACCTCCTACGAGCAGTACTTC | CASSWGTTSYEQYF
- | TRBJ2-7 | - | TRBV4-1 | TGCGCCAGCAGCCAAGAAGATGGAGGGGTCTACGAGCAGTACTTC | CASSQEDGGVYEQYF
few | TRBJ2-1 | TRBD1 | TRBV5-1 | TGCGCCAGCAGCCTGGGACAGGCTAACAATGAGCAGTTCTTC | CASSLGQANNEQFF
- | TRBJ2-5 | - | TRBV12-3/TRBV12-4 | TGTGCCAGCAGTTTTAGAGTTGGGGTTCGCCAAGAGACCCAGTACTTC | CASSFRVGVRQETQYF
- | TRBJ1-2 | TRBD1 | TRBV7-2 | TGTGCCAGCAGCTTAGGGGGACAGGGGAACTATGGCTACACCTTC | CASSLGGQGNYGYTF
few | TRBJ2-5 | - | TRBV4-2 | TGTGCCAGCAGCCAAGCCCAGACCCAGTACTTC | CASSQAQTQYF
- | TRBJ2-3 | TRBD2 | TRBV6-5 | TGTGCCAGCAGTTACGCGAGCGGGGTCACAGATACGCAGTATTTT | CASSYASGVTDTQYF
- | TRBJ2-2 | - | TRBV10-1 | TGCGCCAGCAGTGAGCGCGGGGTCGGCACCGGGGAGCTGTTTTTT | CASSERGVGTGELFF
few | TRBJ1-2 | - | TRBV15 | TGTGCCACCAGCAGATCACAGGTTGGAGGCTACACCTTC | CATSRSQVGGYTF
few | TRBJ1-2 | - | TRBV5-1 | TGCGCCAGCAGCCTGGACACAGCTAACTATGGCTACACCTTC | CASSLDTANYGYTF
many | TRBJ2-5 | - | TRBV28 | TGTGCCTCCCAAGGGGGGGGGCAAGAGACCCAGTACTTC | CASQGGGQETQYF
- | TRBJ2-5 | - | TRBV7-2 | TGTGCCAGCAGCTCCGTTCGGGACCACCCACAGTACTTC | CASSSVRDHPQYF
once | TRBJ2-4 | - | TRBV5-1 | TGCGCCAGCAGCTTGGTAGGGTCCCAAGACATTCAGTACTTC | CASSLVGSQDIQYF
once | TRBJ2-2 | TRBD2 | TRBV4-1 | TGCGCCAGCAGCCAAGATCTGGCCCTAGCGGGGAGGAACACCGGGGAGCTGTTTTTT | CASSQDLALAGRNTGELFF
- | TRBJ2-1 | - | TRBV24-1 | TGTGCCACCAGTGATGGGCAGGGGAGAGACGAGCAGTTCTTC | CATSDGQGRDEQFF
- | TRBJ2-3 | TRBD2 | TRBV6-2/TRBV6-3 | TGTGCCAGCGGATCATCGGGGACTAGCGGCCTTCCGGATACGCAGTATTTT | CASGSSGTSGLPDTQYF
- | TRBJ1-2 | TRBD1 | TRBV6-6 | TGTGCCAGCAGTTACCGGACAGGGGGGGACTGTGGCTACACCTTC | CASSYRTGGDCGYTF